Below, 14 T cell receptor beta chains from the same sample are listed, as sequenced in a study of shared clonotypes between healthy human individuals (TCRdb year 2020). Libraries came from the immunoSEQ multiplex PCR assay. The table comes from immuneACCESS by way of TCRdb, which keeps in-frame sequences with V and J called. Part of the clones is missing from these tables; in studies checked, under half for an unresolved V gene and the rest for unknown reasons. The sample table shows about 460,000 clones, and roughly four fifths are seen once. More than 10% of the sample rests with the top ten. The sample taken for sequencing was PBMCs. These receptors came from a woman aged 40 to 50 in good health. Some clones in this sample may be carry-over from other donors' samples.

This sequence joins TRBV19 and TRBJ2-6; D remains ambiguous. Trimming removed 3 bases at V and 0 bases at J, with 3 bases between. CDR3 length: 14 residues. Germline assignment: CDR1 LNHDA and CDR2 SQIVND (reference sequence). In DNA, the CDR3 is TGTGCCAGTAGTATGTACTCTGGGGCCAACGTCCTGACTTTC. It encodes CASSMYSGANVLTF. Combining the CDR3 with reference TRBV19 and TRBJ2-6 gives the whole variable domain DGGITQSPKYLFRKEGQNVTLSCEQNLNHDAMYWYRQDPGQGLRLIYYSQIVNDFQKGDIAEGYSVSREKKESFPLTVTSAQKNPTAFYLCASSMYSGANVLTFGAGSRLTVL.

This clone was observed at least ten times. Different DNA sequences within this sample yield the same CDR3. V and J are TRBV7-9 and TRBJ1-5; D unclear. The CDR3 length is 12 residues. Germline CDR1 and CDR2: SEHNR and FQNEAQ (reference sequence). The germline V and J ends were trimmed by 7 bases and 3 bases, with 7 bases remaining between them. The CDR3 here is CASNIDNQPQHF. The DNA of the CDR3 is TGTGCCAGCAACATCGACAATCAGCCCCAGCATTTT.

As concerns this clone: It is likely a read error: a sequence one base away is far more abundant. The chain uses TRBV29-1 and TRBJ1-2; unclear D gene. This CDR3 comprises 15 residues. The V gene's germline CDR1 is SQVTM and CDR2 ANQGSEA. In DNA form, the CDR3 reads TGCAGCGTCCAACCGGGCCCGCGGGGAAACTGTGGCTACACCTTC. As protein: CSVQPGPRGNCGYTF.

The rearrangement links TRBV7-8 to TRBJ1-2, with D hard to call. CDR3 length: 15 residues. V lost 0 bases, J lost 4 bases, and 12 bases lay in between. The germline CDR1 and CDR2 sequences are SGHVS and FQNEAQ. This CDR3 is CASSLARLGSYGYTF. The DNA for the CDR3 is TGTGCCAGCAGCTTAGCGCGCCTTGGGAGCTATGGCTACACCTTC.

The gene calls are TRBV7-3 and TRBJ1-1; no clear D. CDR1 is SGHTA and CDR2 is FQGTGA in the germline V gene. This CDR3 comprises 14 residues. Between the trimmed V and J ends, which lost 4 bases and 1 base, there was a span of 10 bases. DNA of the CDR3: TGTGCCAGCAGCTCGACTCCTTCGAACACTGAAGCTTTCTTT. Amino acids: CASSSTPSNTEAFF.

V and J are TRBV27 and TRBJ2-7; the match to TRBD2 covers 7 bases. Germline V gene data show CDR1 as MNHEY and CDR2 as SMNVEV (reference sequence). The V gene end was trimmed by 2 bases and the J gene end by 3 bases; junction bases not matched to a gene: 10. The CDR3 spans 16 residues. In nucleotides, the CDR3 is TGTGCCAGCAGTTTAGGAGGCCTAGCGGTTATCTACGAGCAGTACTTC. This encodes CASSLGGLAVIYEQYF.

This chain connects TRBV2 to TRBJ2-7; perhaps TRBD1 as D (6 bases). V lost 5 bases, J lost 4 bases, and 6 bases lay in between. Germline V lookup: CDR1 SNHLY, CDR2 FYNNEI. CDR3 length: 11 residues. Here the CDR3 reads CASSTGYEQYF. The CDR3 DNA sequence: TGTGCCAGCAGTACAGGGTACGAGCAGTACTTC.

This clone was seen many times. The chain uses TRBV5-7 and TRBJ2-6; unclear D gene. TRBV5-7 is recorded as an ORF, its role being uncertain. With 5 bases removed from V and 5 bases from J, the gap between germline ends came to 20 bases. The length of the CDR3 is 17 residues. The CDR3 spells CASSRSCVQSRANVLTF. CDR3 sequence (DNA): TGTGCCAGCAGTAGAAGTTGCGTACAAAGTCGGGCCAACGTCCTGACTTTC.

The rearrangement uses TRBV18 and TRBJ2-1; 12 positions agree with TRBD2. The CDR3 is made up of 16 amino acids. The germline V gene encodes CDR1 KGHSH and CDR2 LQKENI. J gave up 7 bases and V 4 bases, and 8 bases lay outside the gene matches. Here the CDR3 reads CASSRATSGSGNEQFF. In nucleotides, the CDR3 is TGTGCCAGCTCACGGGCGACTAGCGGGAGTGGTAATGAGCAGTTCTTC.

Only a few counts were recorded for this clone. The J gene is TRBJ2-3, the V gene TRBV7-3; unclear D gene. This CDR3 region has 13 residues. With 1 base removed from V and 4 bases from J, the gap between germline ends came to 6 bases. Germline V CDR1 and CDR2: SGHTA, FQGTGA. The CDR3 spells CASSLRMADTQYF. CDR3 bases: TGTGCCAGCAGCTTAAGGATGGCAGATACGCAGTATTTT.

This clone is a singleton in its sample. The chain combines TRBV28 with TRBJ1-1; D ambiguous. This CDR3 spans 12 amino acids. Trimming cost V 8 bases and J 2 bases, with 9 bases left between them. The germline V gene encodes CDR1 MDHEN and CDR2 SYDVKM. Written as DNA, the CDR3 is TGTGCCAGCGGACGGAGAAACACTGAAGCTTTCTTT. This gives the protein CASGRRNTEAFF.

CDR3 DNA sequence: TGCGCCAGCAGCCAAGATTTTACCGGGGAGCTGTTTTTT. It is translated as CASSQDFTGELFF. The chain couples TRBV4-3 to TRBJ2-2; no clear D. Between the trimmed V and J ends, which lost 0 bases and 5 bases, there was a span of 4 bases. This CDR3 is built from 13 residues. Germline CDR1 LGHNA, CDR2 YSLEER.

The chain couples TRBV6-1 to TRBJ2-5; TRBD1 might be the D (6 bases). V lost 5 bases, J lost 1 base, and 8 bases lay in between. Per the germline V gene, CDR1 is MNHNS and CDR2 is SASEGT. The CDR3 totals 13 residues. DNA for the CDR3: TGTGCCAGCAGTCCAGGGGCCCAAGAGACCCAGTACTTC. It yields the protein CASSPGAQETQYF.

This clone has a count of ten or more. DNA for the CDR3: TGTGCCAGCAGTTCGGGACTAGCGGGAGTGTTTGGGCAGTACTTC. It is translated as CASSSGLAGVFGQYF. The rearrangement links TRBV27 to TRBJ2-7; 14 bases line up with TRBD2. Germline CDR1 MNHEY, CDR2 SMNVEV (reference sequence). Trimming cost V 4 bases and J 9 bases; bases outside gene matches: 8. This CDR3 region has 15 residues.